This is a list of T cell receptor beta chains from one sample in a study of blood T cell repertoires in COVID-19. Produced via immunoSEQ multiplex PCR; TCRdb's table is partial and in-frame only. The sample contains about 63,000 clones, around 79% of which appear only once. Sequencing was carried out using peripheral blood. These receptors all stem from a human donor in a cohort sampled during active COVID-19. Each CDR3 is given with its conserved first and last residue. Fields, in order: CDR3 DNA, CDR3 protein, D gene, V gene, clone size, J gene. The D gene is left open where the match is weak. The listing skips clone size in some rows; elsewhere it reads once, few, many or a size class.

DNA: TGTGCCAGCAGCTTAGGAGGGGGCTCGAGTTCACCCCTCCACTTT; CDR3: CASSLGGGSSSPLHF; D: TRBD1; V: TRBV7-9; size: once; J: TRBJ1-6
DNA: TGTGCCAGCAGCTTAACCGGAGCGGGTACGCAGTATTTT; CDR3: CASSLTGAGTQYF; D: NA; V: TRBV7-3; size: NA; J: TRBJ2-3
DNA: TGCGCCAGCAGCGCTAGCGGGAGAGGAGCGTTAGCCAAAAACATTCAGTACTTC; CDR3: CASSASGRGALAKNIQYF; D: TRBD2; V: TRBV10-1; size: NA; J: TRBJ2-4
DNA: TGTGCCAGCAGCTCAGTAGGCGGGAGGCCCACAGATACGCAGTATTTT; CDR3: CASSSVGGRPTDTQYF; D: TRBD2; V: TRBV11-2; size: NA; J: TRBJ2-3
DNA: TGCGCCAGCAGCCACCTTTCTAGCGGGAATACAGATACGCAGTATTTT; CDR3: CASSHLSSGNTDTQYF; D: TRBD2; V: TRBV4-3; size: NA; J: TRBJ2-3
DNA: TGTGCCAGTAGTATCTCAACAGGGGGCACTGAAGCTTTCTTT; CDR3: CASSISTGGTEAFF; D: TRBD1; V: TRBV19; size: NA; J: TRBJ1-1
DNA: TGTGCCAGCAGCTTCCGGGACAGGGCCTACTGGGGCGGGGAGCTGTTTTTT; CDR3: CASSFRDRAYWGGELFF; D: TRBD1; V: TRBV5-5; size: NA; J: TRBJ2-2
DNA: TGTGCCAGCAACGGGGGGGGTGCTGAAGCTTTCTTT; CDR3: CASNGGGAEAFF; D: NA; V: TRBV3-1/TRBV3-2; size: NA; J: TRBJ1-1
DNA: TGTGCCAGCTCAGCGCGGGGGAAGAGCTCTGGGGCCAACGTCCTGACTTTC; CDR3: CASSARGKSSGANVLTF; D: TRBD2; V: TRBV18; size: NA; J: TRBJ2-6
DNA: TGCGCCAGCAGCCAAGATAGGGACTCCTTCAATGAGCAGTTCTTC; CDR3: CASSQDRDSFNEQFF; D: NA; V: TRBV4-3; size: NA; J: TRBJ2-1
DNA: TGTGCCAGCAGGGATGCCAGGGCGAAGCCCCAGCATTTT; CDR3: CASRDARAKPQHF; D: NA; V: TRBV2; size: NA; J: TRBJ1-5
DNA: TGTGCCAGCAGCTTATCCGGGACAGGGGGCTTATCTAGGGAGACCCAGTACTTC; CDR3: CASSLSGTGGLSRETQYF; D: TRBD1; V: TRBV7-2; size: NA; J: TRBJ2-5
DNA: TGTGCCAGCTCACCTTCCGGGACAGGGAGTGAGGAAAAACTGTTTTTT; CDR3: CASSPSGTGSEEKLFF; D: TRBD1; V: TRBV18; size: NA; J: TRBJ1-4
DNA: TGTGCCAGCAGCCAAGATAGGCTAGCGGTGGAGACCCAGTACTTC; CDR3: CASSQDRLAVETQYF; D: TRBD2; V: TRBV3-1/TRBV3-2; size: few; J: TRBJ2-5
DNA: TGTGCCACCAGTGACCCCGGGACAGAAAATGAGCAGTTCTTC; CDR3: CATSDPGTENEQFF; D: TRBD1; V: TRBV24-1; size: NA; J: TRBJ2-1
DNA: TGTGCCAGCAGTTTAATCCAGGTGCCCCTTTTGGGCCAGCCCCAGCATTTT; CDR3: CASSLIQVPLLGQPQHF; D: NA; V: TRBV28; size: NA; J: TRBJ1-5
DNA: TGTGCCAGCAGCTGGAGTATGGGTCCTACCTACGAGCAGTACTTC; CDR3: CASSWSMGPTYEQYF; D: NA; V: TRBV11-1; size: NA; J: TRBJ2-7
DNA: TGTGCCAGCAGCTCCGGACAGGGGGCCTTATTGGCTGGAAACACCATATATTTT; CDR3: CASSSGQGALLAGNTIYF; D: TRBD1; V: TRBV5-4; size: once; J: TRBJ1-3
DNA: TGCGCCAGCAGCTTTCACGGGGGGCGCACCGGGGAGCTGTTTTTT; CDR3: CASSFHGGRTGELFF; D: NA; V: TRBV5-1; size: NA; J: TRBJ2-2
DNA: TGCGCCAGCAGCGTAACAGACAAAAACATTCAGTACTTC; CDR3: CASSVTDKNIQYF; D: NA; V: TRBV5-1; size: NA; J: TRBJ2-4
DNA: TGTGCCAGCAGCCAGACTAGCGGGGGGGGCGAGCAGTACTTC; CDR3: CASSQTSGGGEQYF; D: TRBD2; V: TRBV27; size: NA; J: TRBJ2-7
DNA: TGTGCCAGCGCACTTTCCCCCATAGTGTCCGGGGCCAACGTCCTGACTTTC; CDR3: CASALSPIVSGANVLTF; D: NA; V: TRBV7-3; size: NA; J: TRBJ2-6
DNA: TGTGCCAGCTCCCCGGGTCGGGGTATCGCCTACGAGCAGTACTTC; CDR3: CASSPGRGIAYEQYF; D: NA; V: TRBV18; size: NA; J: TRBJ2-7
DNA: TGTGCCACCAGAAGGGCAGGGTCCAATTCACCCCTCCACTTT; CDR3: CATRRAGSNSPLHF; D: NA; V: TRBV27; size: NA; J: TRBJ1-6
DNA: TGTGCCAGCAGTTTGCCAGGGGGGTCCGAGCAGTACTTC; CDR3: CASSLPGGSEQYF; D: NA; V: TRBV27; size: NA; J: TRBJ2-7
DNA: TGTGCCAGCAGGACTACCTTTTCGGGGACCTACAATGAGCAGTTCTTC; CDR3: CASRTTFSGTYNEQFF; D: NA; V: TRBV2; size: NA; J: TRBJ2-1
DNA: TGTGCCACCCTTGGCGGGACAGGCGATACGCAGTATTTT; CDR3: CATLGGTGDTQYF; D: TRBD1; V: TRBV6-5; size: NA; J: TRBJ2-3
DNA: TGTGCCAGCAGCCAAACAGGGTCGGGAAACATTCAGTACTTC; CDR3: CASSQTGSGNIQYF; D: NA; V: TRBV3-1/TRBV3-2; size: once; J: TRBJ2-4
DNA: TGCGCCAGCAGCACCCCGAAGAGTAGACAGGGCGAGAACCAAGAGACCCAGTACTTC; CDR3: CASSTPKSRQGENQETQYF; D: TRBD1; V: TRBV5-1; size: few; J: TRBJ2-5
DNA: TGTGCCAGCAGCTTTTCCAGGGCGAACACTGAAGCTTTCTTT; CDR3: CASSFSRANTEAFF; D: NA; V: TRBV5-5; size: once; J: TRBJ1-1
DNA: TGTGCCACCAGTGATCCCCCTTTGGCGACCCAGTACTTC; CDR3: CATSDPPLATQYF; D: NA; V: TRBV24-1; size: NA; J: TRBJ2-5
DNA: TGTGCCAGCAGCAAAGGGACTAGCGGGAGGCCGAGCACAGATACGCAGTATTTT; CDR3: CASSKGTSGRPSTDTQYF; D: TRBD2; V: TRBV7-6; size: NA; J: TRBJ2-3
DNA: TGTGCCAGCAGAATATCAACTAGCAGTAACACCGGGGAGCTGTTTTTT; CDR3: CASRISTSSNTGELFF; D: NA; V: TRBV27; size: NA; J: TRBJ2-2
DNA: TGCGCCAGCAGCTTGCCTCCTTTTGTAGGACAGGGAGCCTGGGGTGAGCAGTTCTTC; CDR3: CASSLPPFVGQGAWGEQFF; D: TRBD1; V: TRBV5-1; size: NA; J: TRBJ2-1
DNA: TGTGCCAGCAGCCGCCTTACCGGGACAGGGGGCACAGATACGCAGTATTTT; CDR3: CASSRLTGTGGTDTQYF; D: TRBD1; V: TRBV3-1/TRBV3-2; size: NA; J: TRBJ2-3
DNA: TGCAGCGTCGAACTAGCGGGAGAAGGTTACGAGCAGTACTTC; CDR3: CSVELAGEGYEQYF; D: TRBD2; V: TRBV29-1; size: NA; J: TRBJ2-7
DNA: TGTGCCAGCAGGTGGCTAGCGGGAGCAAACCAAGAGACCCAGTACTTC; CDR3: CASRWLAGANQETQYF; D: TRBD2; V: TRBV2; size: NA; J: TRBJ2-5
DNA: TGTGCCAGTAGTGGGTTATGGACCCCGGGGGTCCCCGAAGATCAGCCCCAGCATTTT; CDR3: CASSGLWTPGVPEDQPQHF; D: NA; V: TRBV19; size: NA; J: TRBJ1-5
DNA: TGTGCCAGCAGTTTCGAAACGACTGGGAATGAGCAGTTCTTC; CDR3: CASSFETTGNEQFF; D: NA; V: TRBV6-5; size: NA; J: TRBJ2-1
DNA: TGTGCCAGCAGCCCACAGCCAAACACTGAAGCTTTCTTT; CDR3: CASSPQPNTEAFF; D: NA; V: TRBV14; size: few; J: TRBJ1-1
DNA: TGTGCCAGCAGCGAGAACCCCCCTAGCGGGAGTTGGCCCCGGCCGCATTACAATGAGCAGTTCTTC; CDR3: CASSENPPSGSWPRPHYNEQFF; D: TRBD2; V: TRBV7-3; size: NA; J: TRBJ2-1
DNA: TGTGCCTGGAGTCGGGCGGACAGGGGCTTCGGGGAGCTGTTTTTT; CDR3: CAWSRADRGFGELFF; D: TRBD1; V: TRBV30; size: few; J: TRBJ2-2
DNA: TGCGCCAGCAGCCAAGTAGTGGCGGGAGCGGGCACAGATACGCAGTATTTT; CDR3: CASSQVVAGAGTDTQYF; D: TRBD2; V: TRBV4-1; size: NA; J: TRBJ2-3
DNA: TGTGCCAGCAGCAAATCCAGGGACTGCCTCTCCTACGAGCAGTACTTC; CDR3: CASSKSRDCLSYEQYF; D: NA; V: TRBV21-1; size: NA; J: TRBJ2-7
DNA: TGCAGTGGCCCTCGGGGCTATGGCTACACCTTC; CDR3: CSGPRGYGYTF; D: NA; V: TRBV20-1; size: NA; J: TRBJ1-2
DNA: TGTGCCAGCAGCCCCGACGGACTAGCGCTCACAGATACGCAGTATTTT; CDR3: CASSPDGLALTDTQYF; D: TRBD2; V: TRBV7-6; size: NA; J: TRBJ2-3
DNA: TGTGCCAGCAGGGAGACTAGCGGGAACTACAATGAGCAGTTCTTC; CDR3: CASRETSGNYNEQFF; D: TRBD2; V: TRBV28; size: once; J: TRBJ2-1
DNA: TGTGCCAGCAGCCCCTCTAGTGGGAGTGGCTACACCTTC; CDR3: CASSPSSGSGYTF; D: NA; V: TRBV11-3; size: NA; J: TRBJ1-2
DNA: TGTGCCAGCAGCGGAGGGACAGTTGCTTCAGAAGCTTTCTTT; CDR3: CASSGGTVASEAFF; D: TRBD1; V: TRBV9; size: NA; J: TRBJ1-1
DNA: TGTGCCAGCAGTTCAATCCACCTGACTAGCGGCACAGATACGCAGTATTTT; CDR3: CASSSIHLTSGTDTQYF; D: TRBD2; V: TRBV27; size: NA; J: TRBJ2-3
DNA: TGCGCCAGCAGCTTGGCCCCGGGGGAAGCTTTCTTT; CDR3: CASSLAPGEAFF; D: NA; V: TRBV5-1; size: NA; J: TRBJ1-1
DNA: TGTGCCAGCAGCTTAGGACAGGATGGCTACACCTTC; CDR3: CASSLGQDGYTF; D: NA; V: TRBV11-2; size: NA; J: TRBJ1-2
DNA: TGTGCCTCGGCCCGGGGTTATGGGGCCAACGTCCTGACTTTC; CDR3: CASARGYGANVLTF; D: NA; V: TRBV30; size: NA; J: TRBJ2-6
DNA: TGTGCCAGCTCATCTAGACTAGCGGGACAAGAGACCCAGTACTTC; CDR3: CASSSRLAGQETQYF; D: TRBD2; V: TRBV18; size: NA; J: TRBJ2-5
DNA: TGTGCCAGTAGTATTCCAGGGCAGGGATCAGATACGCAGTATTTT; CDR3: CASSIPGQGSDTQYF; D: NA; V: TRBV19; size: NA; J: TRBJ2-3
DNA: TGTGCCAGCAGCGGACAGGGGGGGAACTATGGCTACACCTTC; CDR3: CASSGQGGNYGYTF; D: TRBD1; V: TRBV28; size: NA; J: TRBJ1-2
DNA: TGCGCCAGCAGTGCGACCAATCGACAGGGCGAGCAGTACTTC; CDR3: CASSATNRQGEQYF; D: TRBD1; V: TRBV10-2; size: NA; J: TRBJ2-7
DNA: TGCCTTTCTACCGGGGAGCTGTTTTTT; CDR3: CLSTGELFF; D: NA; V: TRBV20-1; size: NA; J: TRBJ2-2
DNA: TGCGCCAGCACAAGAGCGGGAGACGGCAGCGGGGAGCTGTTTTTT; CDR3: CASTRAGDGSGELFF; D: TRBD2; V: TRBV4-1; size: NA; J: TRBJ2-2
DNA: TGTGCCACCGGGACTAGCACCCGGCGGAACGAGCAGTACTTC; CDR3: CATGTSTRRNEQYF; D: TRBD2; V: TRBV6-6; size: NA; J: TRBJ2-7